The 14 T cell receptor beta chains below all came from one sample that was sequenced in a study of blood T cell repertoires in COVID-19. Repertoires were generated with immunoSEQ multiplex PCR, while TCRdb's copy carries only in-frame clones and drops some. The sample records tens of thousands of clones, roughly 80% being singletons. Sequencing was performed on peripheral blood. The receptors were gathered from a woman of 80 years or more with acute or convalescent COVID-19.

This clone was counted at least ten times. The rearrangement joins TRBV4-3 to TRBJ2-2, with 7 nucleotides matching TRBD2. In germline, CDR1 is LGHNA, CDR2 YSLEER. The CDR3 is 16 amino acids. The V segment lost 1 base and the J segment 1 base; nucleotides outside the gene matches: 3. CDR3 bases: TGCGCCAGCAGCCAAGTCCCTAGCGGGAACACCGGGGAGCTGTTTTTT. This sequence encodes CASSQVPSGNTGELFF.

The chain is built from TRBV19 and TRBJ2-1; D is possibly TRBD1 (5 bases). The germline gives CDR1 LNHDA, CDR2 SQIVND (reference sequence). The CDR3 contains 14 residues. The ends were cut back, 0 bases at V and 9 bases at J, with 12 bases in the middle. The CDR3 spells CASSIDHSRVEQFF. The DNA of the CDR3 is TGTGCCAGTAGTATAGACCACTCCAGGGTTGAGCAGTTCTTC.

This clone was seen a few times. The chain has TRBV7-2 and TRBJ1-2; no clear D. V was shortened by 3 bases and J by 5 bases, with 10 bases between the two germline ends. The CDR3 is made up of 13 amino acids. CDR1 SGHTA and CDR2 FQGNSA come from the germline V gene. The CDR3, as DNA: TGTGCCAGCAGCTTTCCTCAGGCATATGGCTACACCTTC. Protein product: CASSFPQAYGYTF.

This clone was observed a few times. This chain links TRBV2 with TRBJ2-4, with D tentatively TRBD1 (6 bases). CDR3 length: 14 residues. V lost 6 bases to trimming and J lost 5 bases, with 14 bases between them. Germline lookup yields CDR1 SNHLY and CDR2 FYNNEI. The chain's CDR3 is CASSLDPGENIQYF. CDR3 in DNA: TGTGCCAGCAGCTTGGACCCAGGGGAAAACATTCAGTACTTC.

The rearrangement links TRBV9 to TRBJ1-2, with D unresolved. Germline V lookup: CDR1 SGDLS, CDR2 YYNGEE. Trimming shortened V by 4 bases and J by 4 bases, and 14 bases separated the two germline ends. The CDR3 covers 14 residues. The CDR3 region has the DNA TGTGCCAGCAGCACCGCTCCGGAGGGCTATGGCTACACCTTC. Protein: CASSTAPEGYGYTF.

The rearrangement joins TRBV19 to TRBJ2-5; 8 bases align to TRBD1. Per germline, CDR1 LNHDA and CDR2 SQIVND (reference sequence). This CDR3 is 17 amino acids long. The ends lost 3 bases at V and 2 bases at J; junction bases unmatched: 11. CDR3 amino acids: CASSITPPGGLQETQYF. For the CDR3, the DNA is TGTGCCAGTAGTATTACCCCGCCAGGGGGCTTACAAGAGACCCAGTACTTC.

This clone appeared a few times. CDR3 residues: CASSVGTSVSYEQYF. DNA for the CDR3: TGTGCCAGCAGCGTTGGGACTAGCGTTTCCTACGAGCAGTACTTC. The chain carries TRBV9 and TRBJ2-7; 10 bases align to TRBD2. Germline CDR1 is SGDLS and CDR2 is YYNGEE. This CDR3 has 15 residues. With V trimmed by 2 bases and J by 1 base, 3 bases remained unmatched.

V is TRBV13 and J is TRBJ2-3; 10 bases agree with TRBD2. J lost 6 bases, V lost 1 base, and 13 bases had no gene match. This CDR3 has 18 amino acids. Germline V CDR1 and CDR2: PRHDT, FYEKMQ (reference sequence). CDR3 nucleotides: TGTGCCAGCAGCTTAGTGAGCGGGAGGGCAAGTTTTGTCGATACGCAGTATTTT. It is translated as CASSLVSGRASFVDTQYF. Complete variable domain (other parts from reference TRBV13 and TRBJ2-3): AAGVIQSPRHLIKEKRETATLKCYPIPRHDTVYWYQQGPGQDPQFLISFYEKMQSDKGSIPDRFSAQQFSDYHSELNMSSLELGDSALYFCASSLVSGRASFVDTQYFGPGTRLTVL.

The V gene is TRBV19, the J gene TRBJ1-1; TRBD1 aligns across 7 bases. The CDR3 consists of 14 residues. CDR1 is LNHDA and CDR2 is SQIVND in the germline V gene (reference sequence). Trimming removed 7 bases from V and 4 bases from J; junction bases left unmatched: 9. In DNA form, the CDR3 reads TGTGCCAGTAACATCCCGGGACAGATCACTGAAGCTTTCTTT. This codes for CASNIPGQITEAFF.

This clone was picked up a small number of times. V and J are TRBV5-1 and TRBJ2-7, with 7 bases lining up with TRBD1. V trimming: 0 bases; J trimming: 9 bases; junction bases outside the gene matches: 6. The CDR3 has 13 residues. Germline V lookup: CDR1 SGHRS, CDR2 YFSETQ. This chain's CDR3 is CASSLEGTDRQYF. CDR3 in DNA: TGCGCCAGCAGCTTGGAAGGGACAGACCGGCAGTACTTC.

J is TRBJ2-7 and V is TRBV18; 10 bases agree with TRBD2. After removal of 3 bases from V and 1 base from J, the junction contained 6 bases not matched to a gene. CDR1 and CDR2 from the germline V gene are KGHSH and LQKENI. The CDR3 has 16 amino acids. The CDR3 region is CASSPIAGGISYEQYF. The CDR3 DNA reads as TGTGCCAGCTCACCTATAGCGGGAGGCATATCCTACGAGCAGTACTTC. The full variable domain, its missing parts supplied by reference TRBV18 and TRBJ2-7, is NAGVMQNPRHLVRRRGQEARLRCSPMKGHSHVYWYRQLPEEGLKFMVYLQKENIIDESGMPKERFSAEFPKEGPSILRIQQVVRGDSAAYFCASSPIAGGISYEQYFGPGTRLTVT.

This clone is judged medium-sized (0.01 to 0.1%). The chain employs TRBV29-1 and TRBJ2-6; TRBD2 is a possible D gene (6 bases). The CDR3 runs to 13 residues. Germline CDR1 reads SQVTM; CDR2 reads ANQGSEA. Between the trimmed V and J ends, which lost 4 bases and 2 bases, there was a span of 6 bases. The CDR3: CSVGGTGANVLTF. The CDR3 region has the DNA TGCAGCGTTGGCGGGACTGGGGCCAACGTCCTGACTTTC.

The chain combines TRBV9 with TRBJ1-2, with D hard to call. Between the trimmed V and J ends, which lost 1 base and 6 bases, there was a span of 7 bases. CDR1 is SGDLS, CDR2 YYNGEE, per germline. The CDR3 is made up of 12 amino acids. This chain's CDR3 is CASSVSLNGYTF. DNA of the CDR3: TGTGCCAGCAGCGTAAGCCTCAATGGCTACACCTTC.

The chain's CDR3 is CASSLTPLDRRNTIYF. The CDR3, as DNA: TGTGCCAGCAGCCTCACACCCTTGGACAGACGAAACACCATATATTTT. The V and J genes are TRBV7-9 and TRBJ1-3; a possible D gene is TRBD1 (6 bases). Per the germline V gene, CDR1 is SEHNR and CDR2 is FQNEAQ (reference sequence). This CDR3 contains 16 residues. V lost 5 bases and J lost 5, with 19 bases in between.